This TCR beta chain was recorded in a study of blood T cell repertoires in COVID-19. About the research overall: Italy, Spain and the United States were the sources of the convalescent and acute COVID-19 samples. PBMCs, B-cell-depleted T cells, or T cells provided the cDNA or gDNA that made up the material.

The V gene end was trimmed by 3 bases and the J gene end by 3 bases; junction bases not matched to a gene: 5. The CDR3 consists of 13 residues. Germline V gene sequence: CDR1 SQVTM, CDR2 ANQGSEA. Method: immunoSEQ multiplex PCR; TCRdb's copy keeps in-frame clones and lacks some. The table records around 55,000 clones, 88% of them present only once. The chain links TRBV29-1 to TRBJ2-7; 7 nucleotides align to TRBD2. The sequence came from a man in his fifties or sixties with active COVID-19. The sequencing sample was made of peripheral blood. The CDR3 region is CSVEASGGYEQYF. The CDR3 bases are TGCAGCGTTGAGGCTAGCGGAGGCTACGAGCAGTACTTC.